The 8 T cell receptor beta chains below were found in one sample sequenced in a study of cytomegalovirus exposure and HLA in healthy donors. PCR involved 60 Vbeta and 13 Jbeta primers. Generated by immunoSEQ multiplex PCR, the TCRdb table keeps only in-frame clones and is missing some. The sample records 150,000 to 200,000 clones, around three quarters being singletons. Sample: PBMCs. These receptors were taken from a woman between 50 and 59 years old in good health and CMV-seronegative.

This clone was seen just once. The chain employs TRBV11-2 and TRBJ2-2; possibly TRBD1 for D (6 bases). The germline gives CDR1 SGHAT, CDR2 FQNNGV. V was cut by 4 bases and J by 3 bases, with 21 bases left in between. The CDR3 runs 18 residues. The CDR3 region has the DNA TGTGCCAGCAGCTCGGCGGGCATTAGGGGGAGTGACACCGGGGAGCTGTTTTTT. Protein sequence: CASSSAGIRGSDTGELFF.

The CDR3 protein is CASSQDAGFSPEAFF. In nucleotides, the CDR3 is TGTGCCAGCAGCCAAGACGCGGGGTTCTCGCCTGAAGCTTTCTTT. The rearrangement links TRBV14 to TRBJ1-1; D remains ambiguous. This CDR3 is built from 15 residues. The V end was cut by 0 bases, the J end by 6 bases, with 14 bases between. Germline V CDR1 and CDR2: SGHDN, FVKESK.

The CDR3 DNA follows: TGTGCCAGCAGCCGGGACAGAACAAACACTGAAGCTTTCTTT. This gives the protein CASSRDRTNTEAFF. This chain joins TRBV28 and TRBJ1-1, with 7 bases aligning to TRBD1. The CDR3 runs to 14 residues. V trimming: 6 bases; J trimming: 2 bases; junction bases outside the gene matches: 6. Germline CDR1 MDHEN, CDR2 SYDVKM.

This clone was counted between two and nine times. The chain recombines TRBV7-2 with TRBJ2-5; TRBD2 matches at 7 bases. The CDR3 covers 14 residues. Germline trimming cut 3 bases from V and 0 bases from J; bases unmatched to any gene: 1. Germline V gene lookup returns CDR1 SGHTA and CDR2 FQGNSA. CDR3 loop: CASSFRGDQETQYF. The CDR3 region has the DNA TGTGCCAGCAGCTTCCGGGGGGACCAAGAGACCCAGTACTTC.

This clone was detected only once. The chain carries TRBV7-8 and TRBJ1-3, with 7 bases fitting TRBD1. With V trimmed by 5 bases and J by 8 bases, 12 bases remained unmatched. Germline V gene data show CDR1 as SGHVS and CDR2 as FQNEAQ. The CDR3 is 15 amino acids. As DNA, the CDR3 is TGTGCCAGCAGCGCAGCCGGGGACAGCCGGGACACCATATATTTT. Residues: CASSAAGDSRDTIYF.

This clone has just a few counts. This sequence joins TRBV5-4 and TRBJ2-1, with D tentatively TRBD2 (6 bases). The CDR3 loop spans 14 amino acids. Trimming removed 2 bases from V and 0 bases from J, with 6 bases in between. Germline values: CDR1 SGHNT, CDR2 YYREEE (reference sequence). The CDR3 sequence: CASSFSGSYNEQFF. The CDR3 nucleotides are TGTGCCAGCAGCTTTAGCGGCTCCTACAATGAGCAGTTCTTC.

This clone turned up a few times. The rearrangement joins TRBV18 to TRBJ1-4, with D maybe TRBD1 (5 bases). CDR1 is KGHSH and CDR2 is LQKENI in the germline V gene. Deletions cut 5 bases from V and 0 bases from J, with 16 bases between. CDR3 length: 17 residues. The CDR3 reads CASSSGLLMATNEKLFF. The CDR3 bases are TGTGCCAGCTCATCGGGACTCCTGATGGCAACTAATGAAAAACTGTTTTTT.

The J gene is TRBJ1-6, the V gene TRBV7-6; no firm D call. The V and J ends lost 4 bases and 14 bases respectively, with 18 bases between them. CDR3 length equals 14 residues. The germline V gene has CDR1 SGHVS and CDR2 FNYEAQ. In DNA form, the CDR3 reads TGTGCCAGCAGCTCGACTGGGGAGGGAGTCGCCCTCCACTTT. Translating gives CASSSTGEGVALHF.